The 20 T cell receptor beta chains below were found in one sample sequenced in a study of blood T cell repertoires in COVID-19. Generated by immunoSEQ multiplex PCR, the TCRdb table keeps only in-frame clones and is missing some. The table includes under 300,000 clones, roughly 80% detected once. Sequencing was carried out using peripheral blood. These receptors were taken from a woman in her sixties or seventies with active or convalescent COVID-19.

The chain is built from TRBV5-5 and TRBJ2-7; 10 positions agree with TRBD1. Germline CDR1 SGHKS, CDR2 YYEKEE (reference sequence). The CDR3 has 13 amino acids. With 4 bases clipped from V and 7 bases from J, the junction kept 5 bases outside the gene matches. The CDR3 is CASSGWGQGEQYF. CDR3 coding DNA: TGTGCCAGCAGCGGGTGGGGACAGGGGGAGCAGTACTTC. The variable domain in full, completed from reference TRBV5-5 and TRBJ2-7, reads DAGVTQSPTHLIKTRGQQVTLRCSPISGHKSVSWYQQVLGQGPQFIFQYYEKEERGRGNFPDRFSARQFPNYSSELNVNALLLGDSALYLCASSGWGQGEQYFGPGTRLTVT.

The chain combines TRBV30 with TRBJ2-5, with 15 bases fitting TRBD2. V shed 5 bases, J shed 5 bases, and the junction held 18 bases outside the gene matches. CDR3 length: 19 residues. The germline V gene has CDR1 GTSNPN and CDR2 SVGIG (reference sequence). CDR3: CAWGPGLGLAGGPEETQYF. In nucleotides, the CDR3 is TGTGCCTGGGGGCCCGGGCTAGGACTAGCGGGGGGGCCGGAGGAGACCCAGTACTTC.

The table lists this clone with a count of one. V usage is TRBV6-5 and J usage is TRBJ1-6, with 8 bases fitting TRBD1. The junction had 1 base not matched to a gene; V was cut back by 6 bases and J by 3 bases. The germline CDR1 and CDR2 sequences are MNHEY and SVGAGI. The CDR3 sequence is 14 residues long. The CDR3 DNA sequence: TGTGCCAGCAGGGGACAGGTCTATAATTCACCCCTCCACTTT. Residues: CASRGQVYNSPLHF.

The chain employs TRBV19 and TRBJ1-1, with D hard to call. The CDR3 runs to 13 residues. The V gene lost 5 bases and the J gene lost 6 bases, with 13 bases spanning the gap. Per the germline V gene, CDR1 is LNHDA and CDR2 is SQIVND (reference sequence). CDR3 DNA sequence: TGTGCCAGTAGTCCCCCCCCTTTCGCTGAAGCTTTCTTT. Its translation is CASSPPPFAEAFF.

This rearrangement joins TRBV27 to TRBJ1-6, with D tentatively TRBD1 (6 bases). Trimming shortened V by 7 bases and J by 7 bases, and 11 bases separated the two germline ends. The CDR3 spans 13 residues. Germline V gene sequence: CDR1 MNHEY, CDR2 SMNVEV (reference sequence). The CDR3 reads CASKVQGNSPLHF. CDR3 sequence (DNA): TGTGCCAGCAAGGTTCAGGGGAATTCACCCCTCCACTTT.

The V call is TRBV6-5, the J call TRBJ2-7; TRBD2 might be the D (5 bases). CDR3 length equals 16 residues. CDR1 and CDR2 from the germline V gene are MNHEY and SVGAGI. V lost 2 bases, J lost 0 bases, and 14 bases lay in between. CDR3 sequence: CASSYRLRGSSYEQYF. CDR3 sequence (DNA): TGTGCCAGCAGTTACCGCCTTCGGGGTAGCTCCTACGAGCAGTACTTC.

The rearrangement uses TRBV25-1 and TRBJ1-4; D not resolved. The CDR3 length is 15 residues. Germline CDR1 reads MGHDK; CDR2 reads SYGVNS. Trimming cost V 3 bases and J 0 bases, with 8 bases left between them. The DNA for the CDR3 is TGTGCCAGCAGTGAGGGAGTCGCAACTAATGAAAAACTGTTTTTT. It encodes CASSEGVATNEKLFF.

The chain carries TRBV5-1 and TRBJ2-7; the match to TRBD1 covers 7 bases. Germline CDR1 is SGHRS and CDR2 is YFSETQ. The trim removed 3 bases at V and 0 bases at J, leaving 3 bases unmatched. The CDR3 has 14 amino acids. CDR3 nucleotides: TGCGCCAGCAGCTCCGCAGGGGGCTCCTACGAGCAGTACTTC. This sequence encodes CASSSAGGSYEQYF.

Points on this clone: The same CDR3 is also encoded by other DNA sequences in this sample. The genes are TRBV18 and TRBJ1-1, with no clear D. The CDR3 is made up of 13 amino acids. Germline-derived CDR1 and CDR2 are KGHSH and LQKENI. V was trimmed by 5 bases and J by 0 bases, leaving 7 bases between them. The CDR3 here is CASSEGMNTEAFF. For the CDR3, the DNA is TGTGCCAGCTCAGAGGGCATGAACACTGAAGCTTTCTTT.

The chain links TRBV19 to TRBJ1-2; D is unresolved. V was trimmed by 2 bases and J by 0 bases, leaving 4 bases between them. Germline CDR1 reads LNHDA; CDR2 reads SQIVND (reference sequence). The CDR3 is 13 amino acids. The CDR3 is CASSITPNYGYTF. CDR3 sequence (DNA): TGTGCCAGTAGTATAACACCTAACTATGGCTACACCTTC. Supplemented by reference TRBV19 and TRBJ1-2, the full variable domain reads DGGITQSPKYLFRKEGQNVTLSCEQNLNHDAMYWYRQDPGQGLRLIYYSQIVNDFQKGDIAEGYSVSREKKESFPLTVTSAQKNPTAFYLCASSITPNYGYTFGSGTRLTVV.

The chain recombines TRBV7-9 with TRBJ1-1; D might be TRBD1 (5 bases). Germline V gene lookup returns CDR1 SEHNR and CDR2 FQNEAQ (reference sequence). The CDR3 is 14 residues long. Trimming pared 3 bases from V and 1 base from J, leaving 9 bases between. CDR3 sequence: CASSFRQQNTEAFF. The CDR3 nucleotides read TGTGCCAGCAGCTTCCGACAGCAGAACACTGAAGCTTTCTTT.

This clone was observed a handful of times. The chain carries TRBV18 and TRBJ1-2, with 9 bases fitting TRBD1. Germline V gene lookup returns CDR1 KGHSH and CDR2 LQKENI. The CDR3 sequence is 14 residues long. The J segment lost 6 bases and the V segment lost 2 bases, leaving 4 bases of the junction unmatched. Written as DNA, the CDR3 is TGTGCCAGCTCACCAAAGGGACAGGGTGATGGCTACACCTTC. It yields the protein CASSPKGQGDGYTF.

The chain couples TRBV5-1 to TRBJ2-3, with 11 bases lining up with TRBD2. Losses at the gene ends were 6 bases for V and 2 bases for J; bases not matched to a gene: 2. There are 14 residues in the CDR3. The germline CDR1 and CDR2 sequences are SGHRS and YFSETQ. Here the CDR3 DNA reads TGCGCCAGCACTAGCGGGGGGCTCACAGATACGCAGTATTTT. Encoded protein: CASTSGGLTDTQYF.

The chain carries TRBV29-1 and TRBJ2-1, with 12 bases matching TRBD2. Losses at the gene ends were 7 bases for V and 0 bases for J; bases not matched to a gene: 4. The germline V gene has CDR1 SQVTM and CDR2 ANQGSEA. CDR3 length equals 15 residues. The CDR3, as DNA: TGCAGCGCCCCGACTAGCGGGGGCTCCTACAATGAGCAGTTCTTC. This codes for CSAPTSGGSYNEQFF.

CDR3 in DNA: TGTGCCAGCAGTTTAACCGGTGCAGATACGCAGTATTTT. It yields the protein CASSLTGADTQYF. The J gene is TRBJ2-3, the V gene TRBV12-3 or TRBV12-4, with D hard to call. Trimming left V 2 bases short and J 4 bases short, with 7 bases between. This CDR3 region has 13 residues.

On this clone itself: Other DNA variants within this sample encode the same CDR3. For the CDR3, the DNA is TGTGCCAGCAGTTTACGGGGGGGCTCCTACGAGCAGTACTTC. Encoded protein: CASSLRGGSYEQYF. V gene TRBV27 combines with J gene TRBJ2-7; TRBD2 agrees at 8 bases. V lost 2 bases to trimming and J lost 0 bases; unmatched junction nucleotides: 0. This CDR3 contains 14 residues. Germline assignment: CDR1 MNHEY and CDR2 SMNVEV (reference sequence).

The genes are TRBV30 and TRBJ1-6; D not certain. Germline CDR1 reads GTSNPN; CDR2 reads SVGIG (reference sequence). The V and J ends lost 3 bases and 0 bases respectively, with 12 bases between them. This CDR3 spans 16 amino acids. The CDR3 here is CAWRLTGSSYNSPLHF. CDR3 DNA: TGTGCCTGGAGACTAACGGGGAGCTCCTATAATTCACCCCTCCACTTT.

This clone has just one count. The chain combines TRBV12-3 or TRBV12-4 with TRBJ1-5; D is ambiguous. The CDR3 is 13 residues long. V was cut by 3 bases and J by 5 bases, with 8 bases left in between. The CDR3 loop is CASSFDGDQPQHF. The CDR3 DNA is TGTGCCAGCAGTTTTGACGGGGATCAGCCCCAGCATTTT.

Many counts were recorded for this clone. This chain links TRBV7-2 with TRBJ1-2, with D unclear. The CDR3 runs to 14 residues. Trimming removed 2 bases at V and 3 bases at J, with 10 bases between. Germline V gene sequence: CDR1 SGHTA, CDR2 FQGNSA. CDR3 region: CASSLMTRDYGYTF. The DNA for the CDR3 is TGTGCCAGCAGCTTAATGACGAGGGACTATGGCTACACCTTC.

This clone was seen once. The chain has TRBV9 and TRBJ2-5, with 9 bases that match TRBD2. V trimming: 3 bases; J trimming: 0 bases; junction bases outside the gene matches: 12. The CDR3 loop spans 18 amino acids. The V gene's germline CDR1 is SGDLS and CDR2 YYNGEE. CDR3 sequence (DNA): TGTGCCAGCAGCGCTGGGGCGAGCGGGGGGACGTACCAAGAGACCCAGTACTTC. Encoded protein: CASSAGASGGTYQETQYF.